This is a list of T cell receptor beta chains from one sample in a study of cytomegalovirus exposure and HLA in healthy donors. Sequenced by immunoSEQ multiplex PCR; TCRdb stores in-frame clones only, minus some. The repertoire holds approximately 70,000 clones, about 78% seen once, with about 12% in the top ten. Sequenced input: PBMCs. These receptors were collected from a woman between 40 and 50 years old in good health and CMV-seropositive. Each CDR3 is given without its conserved first and last residue.

CDR3 length: 14
J gene: TRBJ1-3
V gene: TRBV18
CDR3 protein: ASSPTAVSSGNTIY

CDR3 length: 15
J gene: TRBJ1-6
V gene: TRBV19
CDR3 protein: ASSIPPGTPNNSPLH

CDR3 length: 14
J gene: TRBJ2-1
V gene: TRBV7-8
CDR3 protein: ASSSYRDWIYNEQF

CDR3 length: 12
J gene: TRBJ1-6
V gene: TRBV7-3
CDR3 protein: ASSFSSYNSPLH

CDR3 length: 10
J gene: TRBJ2-5
V gene: TRBV7-2
CDR3 protein: ASSLSLHRAH

CDR3 length: 14
J gene: TRBJ2-3
V gene: TRBV5-4
CDR3 protein: ASSIGGALGGDTQY

CDR3 length: 13
J gene: TRBJ2-2
V gene: TRBV5-6
CDR3 protein: ASRSRQGSPGELF

CDR3 length: 11
J gene: TRBJ1-4
V gene: TRBV5-1
CDR3 protein: ASIPRADEKLF

CDR3 length: 13
J gene: TRBJ1-3
V gene: TRBV10-2
CDR3 protein: ASSEQVGAGNTIY

CDR3 length: 13
J gene: TRBJ1-2
V gene: TRBV5-1
CDR3 protein: ASSVGTGQASGYT

CDR3 length: 13
J gene: TRBJ2-2
V gene: TRBV27
CDR3 protein: ASSLLGGNTGELF

CDR3 length: 10
J gene: TRBJ2-7
V gene: TRBV6-1
CDR3 protein: ASSDRGWEQY

CDR3 length: 12
J gene: TRBJ2-7
V gene: TRBV28
CDR3 protein: ASNPPGGPHEQY

CDR3 length: 12
J gene: TRBJ2-3
V gene: TRBV6-6
CDR3 protein: ASAIAGGTDTQY

CDR3 length: 13
J gene: TRBJ2-1
V gene: TRBV6-1
CDR3 protein: ASRAGGAAYNEQF

CDR3 length: 11
J gene: TRBJ2-7
V gene: TRBV12-5
CDR3 protein: ASGFGTPYEQY

CDR3 length: 14
J gene: TRBJ1-6
V gene: TRBV18
CDR3 protein: ASSLRDRGINSPLH

CDR3 length: 12
J gene: TRBJ2-5
V gene: TRBV18
CDR3 protein: ASSPWTGEDTQY

CDR3 length: 12
J gene: TRBJ1-6
V gene: TRBV2
CDR3 protein: ASSVAGDNSPLH

CDR3 length: 10
J gene: TRBJ1-5
V gene: TRBV7-9
CDR3 protein: ASSLNNQPQH

CDR3 length: 12
J gene: TRBJ2-7
V gene: TRBV11-2
CDR3 protein: ASSLELRDYEQY

CDR3 length: 13
J gene: TRBJ1-1
V gene: TRBV6-1
CDR3 protein: ASSEATGQGVSAF

CDR3 length: 13
J gene: TRBJ1-1
V gene: TRBV19
CDR3 protein: ASTRAWGFNTEAF

CDR3 length: 13
J gene: TRBJ1-6
V gene: TRBV9
CDR3 protein: ASSVDIGEDSPLH

CDR3 length: 10
J gene: TRBJ1-1
V gene: TRBV29-1
CDR3 protein: SVAQGNTEAF

CDR3 length: 17
J gene: TRBJ1-2
V gene: TRBV9
CDR3 protein: ASSAPQGDRGPSNYGYT

CDR3 length: 12
J gene: TRBJ1-4
V gene: TRBV7-9
CDR3 protein: ASATRADNEKLF

CDR3 length: 13
J gene: TRBJ1-2
V gene: TRBV14
CDR3 protein: ASRHSGTGAYGYT

CDR3 length: 13
J gene: TRBJ2-7
V gene: TRBV7-9
CDR3 protein: ASRASAGGFYEQY

CDR3 length: 13
J gene: -
V gene: TRBV6-5
CDR3 protein: ASSYSQGIAYEQY

CDR3 length: 14
J gene: TRBJ1-6
V gene: TRBV5-5
CDR3 protein: ASSLGVGQRLRSLH

CDR3 length: 13
J gene: TRBJ2-1
V gene: TRBV2
CDR3 protein: ASAGTSGGNNEQF